The source of this T cell receptor beta chain is a study of blood T cell repertoires in COVID-19. Assay used: immunoSEQ multiplex PCR; TCRdb lists only in-frame clones, some missing. The table records a few hundred thousand clones, around 92% of them present only once. Specimen: peripheral blood. The clonotype originates from a man aged 40-55 years with acute or convalescent COVID-19.

DNA of the CDR3: TGTGCCCGACTAGGTCAGGGGGCCGGGGAGCTGTTTTTT. This gives the protein CARLGQGAGELFF. The chain joins TRBV30 to TRBJ2-2; maybe TRBD1 (7 bases). The germline V gene has CDR1 GTSNPN and CDR2 SVGIG (reference sequence). The V and J ends lost 8 bases and 6 bases respectively, with 16 bases between them. The CDR3 is made up of 13 amino acids.